This T cell receptor beta chain was sequenced during a study of metastatic and nonmetastatic thyroid tumors. This clone was seen ten or more times. Other nucleotide sequences in the sample specify the same CDR3. All patients reached thyroid surgery having received no treatment beforehand. This CDR3 is built from 13 residues. Germline values: CDR1 SGHAT, CDR2 FQNNGV. V lost 5 bases, J lost 8 bases, and 4 bases stayed unmatched. TCRdb reanalyzed the PCR reads via MiXCR. Among approximately 69,000 clones listed, 14% were seen once. Material: blood. The clonotype originates from a male donor with papillary thyroid cancer or a benign thyroid nodule (not recorded which). Some clones in this sample may be carry-over from other donors' samples. The rearrangement links TRBV11-2 to TRBJ1-2; the match to TRBD1 covers 11 bases. CDR3: CASSPGQGAGYTF. The CDR3 nucleotides are TGTGCCAGCAGCCCCGGACAGGGGGCCGGCTACACCTTC.